The T cell receptor beta chain under discussion was sequenced for a study of OX40 agonist ivuxolimab in advanced cancers. Study-wide context: Recorded diagnoses for dose-escalation patients were hepatocellular carcinoma, melanoma, renal cell or head and neck cancer. Prior therapy, whether anti-PD-1, anti-PD-L1 or anti-CTLA-4, was allowed, and 40% had some.

The timepoints at which blood was sampled were baseline, cycle 4 day 1, and cycle 7 day 1. Study-level results: Dose levels from 0.1 to 3.0 mg/kg saw CD4+ and CD8+ blood T cells expand clonally by week 6.

J lost 5 bases, V lost 5 bases, and 13 bases had no gene match. Germline V gives CDR1 SGHAT, CDR2 FQNNGV. CDR3 size: 16 residues. The data were produced by immunoSEQ multiplex PCR, yet TCRdb's version contains in-frame clones alone and is incomplete. The sample has fewer than 90,000 clones; over 85% are singletons. Turning to this clone: The antigen is unknown.

The chain joins TRBV11-2 to TRBJ2-5; TRBD1 matches 8 bases. This clonotype was sampled from an adult with an advanced solid tumor such as melanoma, head and neck, liver or kidney cancer. The sequencing here drew on CD4+ or CD8+ T cells sorted from blood, taken in a trial of the OX40 agonist ivuxolimab. DNA of the CDR3: TGTGCCAGCAGCCCCGAGACAGGGGCCGGTTGGGAGACCCAGTACTTC. Residues: CASSPETGAGWETQYF.